The 13 T cell receptor beta chains presented below share a single source sample, sequenced in a study of technical replicates of blood from several donors. Here immunoSEQ multiplex PCR was the method, and the copy in TCRdb shows in-frame clones only, minus some. The table has 40,000 to 65,000 clones, about 82% seen once. The source material was PBMCs. The receptor source for this set is a human donor in good health. Some clones in this sample may be carry-over from other donors' samples.

CDR3 in amino acids: CASSDDRNLSYEQYF. The CDR3, as DNA: TGTGCCAGCAGCGACGACAGGAACCTCTCCTACGAGCAGTACTTC. The chain joins TRBV7-9 to TRBJ2-7; D might be TRBD1 (6 bases). V lost 5 bases, J lost 0 bases, and 14 bases lay in between. This CDR3 is 15 amino acids long. Germline CDR1 SEHNR, CDR2 FQNEAQ (reference sequence).

The chain recombines TRBV19 with TRBJ1-3, with D unclear. The CDR3 is 17 residues long. The germline gives CDR1 LNHDA, CDR2 SQIVND (reference sequence). Trimming stripped 8 bases from V and 0 bases from J, with 20 bases between. The CDR3 sequence is CASSGLGETFSGNTIYF. DNA of the CDR3: TGTGCCAGTTCCGGCCTGGGCGAAACCTTCTCTGGAAACACCATATATTTT.

The V gene is TRBV5-1, the J gene TRBJ2-7, with TRBD1 matching over 7 bases. With 0 bases clipped from V and 3 bases from J, the junction kept 6 bases outside the gene matches. CDR3 length equals 15 residues. Germline V lookup: CDR1 SGHRS, CDR2 YFSETQ. CDR3 region: CASSLGPGQIYEQYF. CDR3 nucleotides: TGCGCCAGCAGCTTGGGACCGGGACAGATCTACGAGCAGTACTTC.

This chain uses TRBV19 with TRBJ1-1, with a tentative D call TRBD1 (5 bases). The V end lost 5 bases, the J end lost 3 bases, and 16 bases lay between the germline ends. CDR1 is LNHDA, CDR2 SQIVND, per germline (reference sequence). The CDR3 runs to 15 residues. The chain's CDR3 is CASSGTWGADTEAFF. DNA of the CDR3: TGTGCCAGTAGTGGAACCTGGGGCGCGGACACTGAAGCTTTCTTT.

CDR3 residues: CASSYPSGNNEQFF. CDR3 in DNA: TGTGCCAGCAGTTATCCCAGCGGGAACAATGAGCAGTTCTTC. V and J are TRBV6-7 and TRBJ2-1; 7 bases align to TRBD2. TRBV6-7 falls under the ORF class, with uncertain function. The CDR3 covers 14 residues. The trim removed 3 bases at V and 5 bases at J, leaving 4 bases unmatched.

The CDR3 region is CASSLGVSLLKAFF. The CDR3 DNA is TGTGCCAGCAGCTTGGGCGTGAGTCTGTTAAAAGCTTTCTTT. The genes are TRBV5-4 and TRBJ1-1; the D is unclear. Trimming left V 0 bases short and J 9 bases short, with 15 bases between. Germline CDR1 is SGHNT and CDR2 is YYREEE (reference sequence). The CDR3 is made up of 14 amino acids.

The chain uses TRBV4-3 and TRBJ1-1; TRBD1 agrees at 7 bases. With 3 bases clipped from V and 3 bases from J, the junction kept 4 bases outside the gene matches. CDR1 and CDR2 (germline): LGHNA, YSLEER. This CDR3 comprises 14 residues. Here the CDR3 reads CASSQQTGDTEAFF. CDR3 nucleotides: TGCGCCAGCAGCCAGCAAACAGGGGACACTGAAGCTTTCTTT.

V is TRBV5-6 and J is TRBJ2-7, with D tentatively TRBD1 (6 bases). The germline CDR1 and CDR2 sequences are SGHDT and YYEEEE. The V end lost 5 bases, the J end lost 0 bases, and 12 bases lay between the germline ends. The CDR3 runs to 14 residues. This CDR3 reads CASRGAQGSYEQYF. CDR3 DNA sequence: TGTGCCAGCAGGGGGGCGCAGGGCTCCTACGAGCAGTACTTC.

The chain recombines TRBV30 with TRBJ1-2, with 8 bases fitting TRBD1. Germline-derived CDR1 and CDR2 are GTSNPN and SVGIG (reference sequence). V dropped 0 bases and J dropped 7; count of bases not matched to a gene: 1. This CDR3 comprises 12 residues. The CDR3 sequence is CAWSVTGAGYTF. CDR3 DNA sequence: TGTGCCTGGAGTGTGACAGGGGCTGGCTACACCTTC.

This chain connects TRBV7-3 to TRBJ2-1, with 9 bases identical to TRBD2. V shed 5 bases and J 12 bases; nucleotides not matched to a gene: 11. The CDR3 covers 14 residues. Germline lookup yields CDR1 SGHTA and CDR2 FQGTGA. CDR3 protein: CASSTGLASGRQFF. The CDR3, as DNA: TGTGCCAGCAGCACGGGACTAGCTAGCGGTAGGCAGTTCTTC.

CDR3 amino acids: CAWRGGTSGKGETQYF. Here the CDR3 DNA reads TGTGCCTGGAGGGGCGGGACTAGCGGGAAAGGAGAGACCCAGTACTTC. The rearrangement joins TRBV30 to TRBJ2-5, with 13 bases fitting TRBD2. This CDR3 is built from 16 residues. Trimming removed 3 bases from V and 4 bases from J; junction bases left unmatched: 8. Germline V gene lookup returns CDR1 GTSNPN and CDR2 SVGIG (reference sequence). The whole variable domain, filled in from reference TRBV30 and TRBJ2-5, reads SQTIHQWPATLVQPVGSPLSLECTVEGTSNPNLYWYRQAAGRGLQLLFYSVGIGQISSEVPQNLSASRPQDRQFILSSKKLLLSDSGFYLCAWRGGTSGKGETQYFGPGTRLLVL.

The V call is TRBV19, the J call TRBJ1-3; unclear D gene. The CDR3 totals 15 residues. V lost 3 bases and J lost 0, with 9 bases in between. The germline V gene has CDR1 LNHDA and CDR2 SQIVND (reference sequence). The CDR3 spells CASSIGGFSGNTIYF. CDR3 DNA sequence: TGTGCCAGTAGTATTGGAGGTTTCTCTGGAAACACCATATATTTT.

V usage is TRBV7-2 and J usage is TRBJ1-5; D is ambiguous. The ends were cut back, 6 bases at V and 1 base at J, with 7 bases in the middle. This CDR3 has 13 amino acids. From germline, CDR1 is SGHTA and CDR2 FQGNSA. The DNA of the CDR3 is TGTGCCAGCAGGTCCGAGAGCAATCAGCCCCAGCATTTT. This sequence encodes CASRSESNQPQHF. The variable domain in full, with the rest retrieved from reference TRBV7-2 and TRBJ1-5, is GAGVSQSPSNKVTEKGKDVELRCDPISGHTALYWYRQSLGQGLEFLIYFQGNSAPDKSGLPSDRFSAERTGGSVSTLTIQRTQQEDSAVYLCASRSESNQPQHFGDGTRLSIL.